The 29 T cell receptor beta chains given below trace back to one sample, sequenced in a study of T cells after yellow fever vaccination. TCRdb passed the 5' RACE reads through MiXCR, listing each CDR3 protein once. The sample consists of roughly 500,000 distinct CDR3 sequences, around 21% of them appearing once. This specimen consisted of PBMCs, obtained 15 days after the yellow fever booster vaccination. The receptors were sampled from a man aged 30 to 45 who received the YFV17D yellow fever vaccine.

The CDR3 DNA reads as TGTGCCTGGAGTAGAGGACAGGCCCCACCGGAGACCCAGTACTTC. Amino acids: CAWSRGQAPPETQYF. The chain recombines TRBV30 with TRBJ2-5; TRBD1 matches at 7 bases. The CDR3 covers 15 residues. The germline gives CDR1 GTSNPN, CDR2 SVGIG (reference sequence). V trimming: 2 bases; J trimming: 5 bases; junction bases outside the gene matches: 11. Based on the CDR3 plus reference TRBV30 and TRBJ2-5, the full variable domain is SQTIHQWPATLVQPVGSPLSLECTVEGTSNPNLYWYRQAAGRGLQLLFYSVGIGQISSEVPQNLSASRPQDRQFILSSKKLLLSDSGFYLCAWSRGQAPPETQYFGPGTRLLVL.

This clonotype was detected a few times. The rearrangement links TRBV7-2 to TRBJ2-7; D ambiguous. There are 14 residues in the CDR3. V dropped 2 bases and J dropped 5 bases, with 13 bases sitting between them. Germline CDR1 is SGHTA and CDR2 is FQGNSA. Here the CDR3 DNA reads TGTGCCAGCAGCTTACGGGTGGTGGGGAACGAGCAGTACTTC. Translation gives CASSLRVVGNEQYF.

This clonotype was seen a handful of times. The chain couples TRBV6-6 to TRBJ2-7; TRBD1 is a possible D gene (5 bases). Germline V lookup: CDR1 MNHNY, CDR2 SVGAGI (reference sequence). The CDR3 runs 13 residues. V was clipped by 5 bases and J by 7 bases, with 15 bases between them. In DNA, the CDR3 is TGTGCCAGCAGTAGCAGGGTCTCCAATGAGCAGTACTTC. Translation gives CASSSRVSNEQYF.

This clonotype turned up a few times. The chain combines TRBV20-1 with TRBJ2-5, with TRBD1 matching 12 bases. Germline loops: CDR1 DFQATT, CDR2 SNEGSKA (reference sequence). This CDR3 has 14 residues. Trimming took 5 bases from V and 5 from J; bases not matched to a gene: 6. CDR3 in amino acids: CSASGQGAQETQYF. The CDR3 DNA sequence: TGCAGTGCTTCGGGACAGGGGGCGCAGGAGACCCAGTACTTC.

The chain employs TRBV21-1 and TRBJ2-7. TRBV21-1 corresponds to a pseudogene. The CDR3 covers 18 residues. The CDR3 reads CASSKMVTIVRRYHEQYF. The CDR3 nucleotides are TGTGCCAGCAGCAAAATGGTAACTATCGTCAGACGGTATCACGAGCAGTACTTC.

The CDR3 loop is CSAQYPPGGNIQYF. CDR3 bases: TGCAGTGCTCAATACCCGCCGGGGGGAAACATTCAGTACTTC. V and J are TRBV20-1 and TRBJ2-4; TRBD2 aligns across 7 bases. CDR3 length: 14 residues. In germline, CDR1 is DFQATT, CDR2 SNEGSKA (reference sequence). J gave up 6 bases and V 5 bases, and 10 bases lay outside the gene matches.

A few counts support this clonotype. The chain couples TRBV29-1 to TRBJ1-3; TRBD1 might be the D (5 bases). Germline-derived CDR1 and CDR2 are SQVTM and ANQGSEA. The CDR3 consists of 14 residues. V was shortened by 6 bases and J by 0 bases, with 12 bases between the two germline ends. The CDR3 reads CSVDGTGSGNTIYF. CDR3 coding DNA: TGCAGCGTCGACGGGACGGGCTCTGGAAACACCATATATTTT.

The chain couples TRBV4-3 to TRBJ2-3; possibly TRBD2 for D (5 bases). This CDR3 has 15 amino acids. Germline V CDR1 and CDR2: LGHNA, YSLEER. The V end was cut by 4 bases, the J end by 4 bases, with 15 bases between. CDR3 loop: CASSPVGGGSDTQYF. DNA of the CDR3: TGCGCCAGCAGCCCGGTGGGCGGAGGTTCAGATACGCAGTATTTT.

V gene TRBV5-1 combines with J gene TRBJ2-3; TRBD2 agrees at 9 bases. CDR3 length: 18 residues. Germline V gives CDR1 SGHRS, CDR2 YFSETQ. After removal of 1 base from V and 0 bases from J, the junction contained 9 bases not matched to a gene. CDR3 DNA: TGCGCCAGCAGCTTGTGGATTAGCGGGAGCTCTAGCACAGATACGCAGTATTTT. As protein: CASSLWISGSSSTDTQYF. The complete variable domain, with remaining parts taken from reference TRBV5-1 and TRBJ2-3, reads KAGVTQTPRYLIKTRGQQVTLSCSPISGHRSVSWYQQTPGQGLQFLFEYFSETQRNKGNFPGRFSGRQFSNSRSEMNVSTLELGDSALYLCASSLWISGSSSTDTQYFGPGTRLTVL.

In its sample, this clonotype was seen once. The chain has TRBV5-1 and TRBJ2-5, with D tentatively TRBD2 (5 bases). The CDR3 runs 16 residues. Germline V gives CDR1 SGHRS, CDR2 YFSETQ. The ends were cut back, 0 bases at V and 1 base at J, with 13 bases in the middle. DNA of the CDR3: TGCGCCAGCAGCTTGGCCGGTTCGGGGTCCCAAGAGACCCAGTACTTC. This codes for CASSLAGSGSQETQYF.

The sample holds a few counts of this clonotype. The chain carries TRBV23-1 and TRBJ2-1; tentatively, D is TRBD2 (5 bases). TRBV23-1 is an open reading frame whose function is uncertain. V lost 0 bases to trimming and J lost 6 bases, with 12 bases between them. The CDR3 length is 15 residues. The CDR3 reads CASSQSGARGNEQFF. CDR3 sequence (DNA): TGCGCCAGCAGTCAATCGGGAGCCCGGGGCAATGAGCAGTTCTTC.

A few counts support this clonotype. The chain has TRBV4-3 and TRBJ2-7, with TRBD1 matching over 11 bases. The V segment lost 1 base and the J segment 2 bases; nucleotides outside the gene matches: 1. Germline V gene lookup returns CDR1 LGHNA and CDR2 YSLEER. The CDR3 spans 15 residues. The CDR3: CASSQGTGGPYEQYF. The DNA of the CDR3 is TGCGCCAGCAGCCAAGGGACAGGGGGCCCCTACGAGCAGTACTTC.

The chain recombines TRBV15 with TRBJ1-6, with D possibly TRBD1 on 6 matching bases. The length of the CDR3 is 16 residues. Germline CDR1 reads LNHNV; CDR2 reads YYDKDF (reference sequence). Trimming took off 9 bases at V and 1 base at J, with 16 bases between the two ends. The CDR3 loop is CATTDRLGSYNSPLHF. DNA for the CDR3: TGTGCCACGACAGACAGGCTGGGGTCCTATAATTCACCCCTCCACTTT.

This clonotype was seen only a few times. The chain is built from TRBV7-9 and TRBJ2-1; D unclear. The length of the CDR3 is 12 residues. The germline CDR1 and CDR2 sequences are SEHNR and FQNEAQ (reference sequence). Trimming took off 1 base at V and 16 bases at J, with 14 bases between the two ends. The CDR3 is CASSLDRALRFF. DNA of the CDR3: TGTGCCAGCAGCTTAGACCGGGCCTTGAGATTCTTC.

This clonotype was seen a few times. J is TRBJ2-1 and V is TRBV7-2; D gene uncertain. CDR3 length: 13 residues. Per germline, CDR1 SGHTA and CDR2 FQGNSA. Trimming pared 1 base from V and 5 bases from J, leaving 6 bases between. CDR3 sequence (DNA): TGTGCCAGCAGCTTAGAGATGAACAATGAGCAGTTCTTC. Translated, it gives CASSLEMNNEQFF.

This sequence joins TRBV12-3 or TRBV12-4 and TRBJ2-1; 9 bases line up with TRBD2. The CDR3 covers 18 residues. V was pared by 3 bases and J by 1 base, with 10 bases of the junction left unmatched. The CDR3 nucleotides read TGTGCCAGCAGTTTTTCTGCGGGAGGGCCGGGGTCCTACAATGAGCAGTTCTTC. As protein: CASSFSAGGPGSYNEQFF.

The V gene is TRBV5-1, the J gene TRBJ2-7, with TRBD2 identical over 7 bases. Germline trimming cut 2 bases from V and 6 bases from J; bases unmatched to any gene: 5. Germline lookup yields CDR1 SGHRS and CDR2 YFSETQ. CDR3 size: 13 residues. The CDR3 protein is CASSLAGTLEQYF. CDR3 in DNA: TGCGCCAGCAGCTTAGCGGGAACCCTCGAGCAGTACTTC.

As to this clonotype: A clone one base away is much larger, so this may be a read error. The V call is TRBV24-1, the J call TRBJ2-5; D is possibly TRBD1 or TRBD2 (6 bases each). Germline V gene lookup returns CDR1 KGHDR and CDR2 SFDVKD. Trimming removed 3 bases from V and 5 bases from J, with 18 bases in between. This CDR3 comprises 16 residues. The CDR3 bases are TGTGCCACCAGTGATAGTGTCAGGGGAGGTGTGGAGACCCAGTACTTC. This codes for CATSDSVRGGVETQYF.

The chain combines TRBV6-5 with TRBJ2-3, with 9 bases fitting TRBD2. Germline V gene data show CDR1 as MNHEY and CDR2 as SVGAGI. The CDR3 is 17 residues long. The V and J ends lost 0 bases and 5 bases, in that order; junction bases with no gene match: 9. This chain's CDR3 is CASSYSGAGGPIDTQYF. CDR3 DNA sequence: TGTGCCAGCAGTTACTCCGGGGCGGGAGGGCCAATAGATACGCAGTATTTT.

This clonotype was seen more than once but under ten times. The chain carries TRBV28 and TRBJ2-1; 10 bases are shared with TRBD2. CDR1 is MDHEN and CDR2 is SYDVKM in the germline V gene. The CDR3 runs 15 residues. J lost 8 bases, V lost 5 bases, and 9 bases had no gene match. The CDR3 region is CASSRLGAGGDEQFF. CDR3 coding DNA: TGTGCCAGCAGTCGCCTGGGAGCGGGAGGGGATGAGCAGTTCTTC.

The rearrangement uses TRBV2 and TRBJ2-7; 8 positions agree with TRBD2. Germline V gene data show CDR1 as SNHLY and CDR2 as FYNNEI. V lost 5 bases to trimming and J lost 2 bases; unmatched junction nucleotides: 8. This CDR3 has 15 residues. The CDR3: CASSSHGGAPYEQYF. CDR3 nucleotides: TGTGCCAGCAGTTCACACGGGGGGGCGCCCTACGAGCAGTACTTC.

This clonotype was detected a few times. The J gene is TRBJ1-3, the V gene TRBV6-5, with D perhaps TRBD1 (6 bases). V was shortened by 4 bases and J by 2 bases, with 15 bases between the two germline ends. Germline values: CDR1 MNHEY, CDR2 SVGAGI. This CDR3 has 16 residues. CDR3: CASSSQTGSPGNTIYF. CDR3 sequence (DNA): TGTGCCAGCAGTTCCCAGACAGGTTCGCCTGGAAACACCATATATTTT.

The V call is TRBV28, the J call TRBJ2-4, with D possibly matching TRBD2 (6 bases). Trimming stripped 3 bases from V and 7 bases from J, with 16 bases between. Germline V CDR1 and CDR2: MDHEN, SYDVKM. The CDR3 length is 15 residues. The CDR3 bases are TGTGCCAGCAGTTTGGAGGCTAATCGGGGGAACATTCAGTACTTC. Its protein is CASSLEANRGNIQYF.

The V call is TRBV19, the J call TRBJ2-3; 8 positions agree with TRBD1. CDR1 LNHDA and CDR2 SQIVND come from the germline V gene (reference sequence). V gave up 4 bases and J gave up 4 bases; unmatched junction bases: 7. The CDR3 has 15 amino acids. The CDR3: CASSTRQGISDTQYF. The CDR3 region has the DNA TGTGCCAGTAGTACCAGACAGGGGATATCAGATACGCAGTATTTT.

This clonotype was detected a few times. CDR3 sequence reads: CASSPMADEQFF. In nucleotides, the CDR3 is TGTGCCAGCAGCCCTATGGCCGATGAGCAGTTCTTC. The chain recombines TRBV5-6 with TRBJ2-1; no definite D call. In germline, CDR1 is SGHDT, CDR2 YYEEEE. The CDR3 is 12 amino acids. Trimming took 4 bases from V and 8 from J, leaving 10 bases between them.

This clonotype has just a few counts. The CDR3 reads CASSPGGTGEETQYF. CDR3 nucleotide sequence: TGTGCCAGCAGCCCTGGAGGGACAGGGGAAGAGACCCAGTACTTC. V usage is TRBV12-3 or TRBV12-4 and J usage is TRBJ2-5; 10 nucleotides agree with TRBD1. The CDR3 totals 15 residues. The V gene end was trimmed by 6 bases and the J gene end by 3 bases; junction bases not matched to a gene: 7.

The chain links TRBV7-9 to TRBJ2-3; unclear D gene. The CDR3 is 8 amino acids. The germline V and J ends were trimmed by 5 bases and 11 bases, with 2 bases remaining between them. Germline V lookup: CDR1 SEHNR, CDR2 FQNEAQ (reference sequence). CDR3 protein: CASSKQYF. CDR3 sequence (DNA): TGTGCCAGCAGCAAGCAGTATTTT.

This chain links TRBV27 with TRBJ2-7; D is ambiguous. V was trimmed by 4 bases and J by 3 bases, leaving 10 bases between them. Germline CDR1 reads MNHEY; CDR2 reads SMNVEV (reference sequence). The CDR3 consists of 13 residues. CDR3 amino acids: CASSSWSDYEQYF. The CDR3 nucleotides are TGTGCCAGCAGTTCATGGTCTGACTACGAGCAGTACTTC.

The CDR3, as DNA: TGCGCCAGCAGCCTGGACAGCAGCTCCTACGAGCAGTACTTC. Protein product: CASSLDSSSYEQYF. The genes are TRBV5-1 and TRBJ2-7; D is perhaps TRBD1 (6 bases). The CDR3 spans 14 residues. Germline-derived CDR1 and CDR2 are SGHRS and YFSETQ. Trimming cost V 4 bases and J 0 bases, with 11 bases left between them.